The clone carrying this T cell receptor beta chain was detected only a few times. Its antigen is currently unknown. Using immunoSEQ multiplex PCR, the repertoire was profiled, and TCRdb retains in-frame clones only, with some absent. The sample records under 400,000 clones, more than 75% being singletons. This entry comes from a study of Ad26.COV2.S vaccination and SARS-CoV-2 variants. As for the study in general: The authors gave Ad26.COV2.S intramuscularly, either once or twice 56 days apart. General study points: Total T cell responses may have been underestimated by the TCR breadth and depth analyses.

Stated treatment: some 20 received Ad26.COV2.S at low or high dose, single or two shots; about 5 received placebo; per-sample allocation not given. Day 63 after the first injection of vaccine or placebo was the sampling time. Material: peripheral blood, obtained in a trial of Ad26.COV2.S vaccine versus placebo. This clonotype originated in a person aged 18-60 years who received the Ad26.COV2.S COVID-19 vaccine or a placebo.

The CDR3 DNA sequence: TGTGCCAGTAGGTCTAGCGGGGGATCGCAGTTCTTC. It is translated as CASRSSGGSQFF. V and J are TRBV19 and TRBJ2-1; 10 positions agree with TRBD2. Per germline, CDR1 LNHDA and CDR2 SQIVND (reference sequence). The CDR3 has 12 residues. Losses at the gene ends were 6 bases for V and 12 bases for J; bases not matched to a gene: 5.